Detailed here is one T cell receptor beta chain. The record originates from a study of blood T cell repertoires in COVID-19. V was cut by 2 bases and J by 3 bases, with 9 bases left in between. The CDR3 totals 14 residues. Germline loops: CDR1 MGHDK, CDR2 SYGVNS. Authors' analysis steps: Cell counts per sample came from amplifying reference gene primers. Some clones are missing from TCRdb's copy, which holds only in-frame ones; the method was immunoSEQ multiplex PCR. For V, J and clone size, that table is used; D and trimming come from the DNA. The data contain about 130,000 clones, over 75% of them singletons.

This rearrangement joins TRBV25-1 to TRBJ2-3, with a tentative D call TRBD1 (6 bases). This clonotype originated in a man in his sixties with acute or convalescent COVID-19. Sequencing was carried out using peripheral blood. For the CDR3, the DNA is TGTGCCAGCAGTGAACTTAGGGGGACAGATACGCAGTATTTT. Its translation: CASSELRGTDTQYF.